The present TCR beta chain was sequenced within a study of technical replicates of blood from a handful of donors (dated by TCRdb to the late 2010s). Library preparation was by the immunoSEQ multiplex PCR assay. The immuneACCESS repertoire file appears here via TCRdb, limited to in-frame rearrangements. These files lack a portion of the clones; in checked studies, under half of the deficit traces to unresolved V genes, and the cause of the others is not known. Across this sample there are 75,000 to 85,000 clones, with more than 80% seen only once. About 4% of the sample is held by the ten biggest clonotypes. From a lookup of the germline V gene, CDR1 and CDR2 are MNHEY and SVGAGI. The CDR3 numbers 14 residues from cysteine through phenylalanine. Only the CDR3 DNA is retained, 42 bases long and in frame from the first base. Trimming removed 5 bases from V and 10 bases from J, leaving 15 bases between the germline ends.

As regards this clone: The specificity of this receptor is unknown. Per-base qualities were not stored, and no clone one base away is much larger.

The sample comprised PBMCs. The receptor comes from a human donor in good health. Some clones in this sample may be carry-over from other donors' samples. This receptor chain uses TRBV6-5 and TRBJ1-6; a tentative D match to TRBD1 spans 6 bases. The CDR3 protein sequence reads: CASSRGQRESPLHF. The DNA is TGTGCCAGCAGTAGAGGACAGCGCGAGTCACCCCTCCACTTT.